Given below is one T cell receptor (beta chain) in context. Profiling relied on immunoSEQ multiplex PCR, and the TCRdb table lists in-frame clones only, not all of them. The repertoire holds roughly 250,000 clones, with about 90% as singletons. This CDR3 region has 16 residues. The data were taken from a study of blood T cell repertoires in COVID-19. The sequencing sample was made of PBMCs or T cells enriched from blood (not recorded which). The V and J genes are TRBV21-1 and TRBJ1-5. TRBV21-1 is tagged as a pseudogene. The source is a woman in her thirties or forties with acute COVID-19. This chain's CDR3 is CASSICGKRSNQPQHF. The CDR3 nucleotides read TGTGCCAGCAGCATATGCGGCAAGAGGAGCAATCAGCCCCAGCATTTT.